This T cell receptor beta chain was identified during a study of beta chain features in type 1 diabetes. The germline CDR1 and CDR2 sequences are SGHVS and FNYEAQ. V was pared by 5 bases and J by 3 bases, with 7 bases between. The CDR3 covers 12 residues. Via CD45RO/CCR7/CD25/CD127/CD95/CD27, cells of the CD4+ naive, central memory, regulatory and stem cell-like memory subsets were sorted. The authors obtained over 95% purity in all sorted populations. Of the isolated RNA, all was reverse transcribed, and so the sequenced material was expressed TCRB transcripts. Naive, central memory and regulatory T cell samples came to a mean of approximately 3.3 million reads. Sequenced by immunoSEQ multiplex PCR; TCRdb stores in-frame clones only, minus some. The data hold about 330,000 clones, with 8% to 13% observed a single time.

The chain has TRBV7-6 and TRBJ1-2, with D uncertain. The sequenced sample consisted of naive CD4+ T cells from blood. This clonotype originated in a woman under 40 in good health. CDR3 nucleotides: TGTGCCAGCAGCGGCCGGGACTATGGCTACACCTTC. Its translation is CASSGRDYGYTF.